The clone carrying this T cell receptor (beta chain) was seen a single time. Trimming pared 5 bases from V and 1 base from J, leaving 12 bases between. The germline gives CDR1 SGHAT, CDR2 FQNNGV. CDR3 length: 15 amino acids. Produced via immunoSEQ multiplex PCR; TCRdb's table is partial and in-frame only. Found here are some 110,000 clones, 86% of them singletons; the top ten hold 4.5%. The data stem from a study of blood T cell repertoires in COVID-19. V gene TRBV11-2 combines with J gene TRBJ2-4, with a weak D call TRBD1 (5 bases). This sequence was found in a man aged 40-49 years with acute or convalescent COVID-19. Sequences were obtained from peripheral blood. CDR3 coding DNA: TGTGCCAGCAGCGCGGTTTCAGGGGCCAAAAACATTCAGTACTTC. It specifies CASSAVSGAKNIQYF.